The present T cell receptor beta chain was sequenced within a study of blood T cell repertoires in COVID-19. Study context: COVID-19 samples from acute and convalescent phases originated in the United States, Italy and Spain. Nucleic acid was either cDNA or gDNA, and it came from T cells, B-cell-depleted T cells, or PBMCs.

Germline CDR1 MNHEY, CDR2 SVGEGT. CDR3 size: 15 residues. V was pared by 5 bases and J by 4 bases, with 17 bases between. The authors' processing: For nucleated cells, counts were estimated from reference gene primer amplification. The repertoire was sequenced with immunoSEQ multiplex PCR; TCRdb's copy has only in-frame clones and lacks some. D and trimming were read from the DNA, whereas the V and J calls and clone size are those reported in that table. The sample has 240,000 or so clones, approximately 78% seen once. The specimen was peripheral blood. The chain couples TRBV6-2 or TRBV6-3 to TRBJ1-1; D might be TRBD1 (5 bases). This receptor was identified in a woman in her sixties with active or convalescent COVID-19. The CDR3 coding sequence is TGTGCCAGCAGTCCAAGGGAGCAGGGAGGCACTGAAGCTTTCTTT. It encodes CASSPREQGGTEAFF.